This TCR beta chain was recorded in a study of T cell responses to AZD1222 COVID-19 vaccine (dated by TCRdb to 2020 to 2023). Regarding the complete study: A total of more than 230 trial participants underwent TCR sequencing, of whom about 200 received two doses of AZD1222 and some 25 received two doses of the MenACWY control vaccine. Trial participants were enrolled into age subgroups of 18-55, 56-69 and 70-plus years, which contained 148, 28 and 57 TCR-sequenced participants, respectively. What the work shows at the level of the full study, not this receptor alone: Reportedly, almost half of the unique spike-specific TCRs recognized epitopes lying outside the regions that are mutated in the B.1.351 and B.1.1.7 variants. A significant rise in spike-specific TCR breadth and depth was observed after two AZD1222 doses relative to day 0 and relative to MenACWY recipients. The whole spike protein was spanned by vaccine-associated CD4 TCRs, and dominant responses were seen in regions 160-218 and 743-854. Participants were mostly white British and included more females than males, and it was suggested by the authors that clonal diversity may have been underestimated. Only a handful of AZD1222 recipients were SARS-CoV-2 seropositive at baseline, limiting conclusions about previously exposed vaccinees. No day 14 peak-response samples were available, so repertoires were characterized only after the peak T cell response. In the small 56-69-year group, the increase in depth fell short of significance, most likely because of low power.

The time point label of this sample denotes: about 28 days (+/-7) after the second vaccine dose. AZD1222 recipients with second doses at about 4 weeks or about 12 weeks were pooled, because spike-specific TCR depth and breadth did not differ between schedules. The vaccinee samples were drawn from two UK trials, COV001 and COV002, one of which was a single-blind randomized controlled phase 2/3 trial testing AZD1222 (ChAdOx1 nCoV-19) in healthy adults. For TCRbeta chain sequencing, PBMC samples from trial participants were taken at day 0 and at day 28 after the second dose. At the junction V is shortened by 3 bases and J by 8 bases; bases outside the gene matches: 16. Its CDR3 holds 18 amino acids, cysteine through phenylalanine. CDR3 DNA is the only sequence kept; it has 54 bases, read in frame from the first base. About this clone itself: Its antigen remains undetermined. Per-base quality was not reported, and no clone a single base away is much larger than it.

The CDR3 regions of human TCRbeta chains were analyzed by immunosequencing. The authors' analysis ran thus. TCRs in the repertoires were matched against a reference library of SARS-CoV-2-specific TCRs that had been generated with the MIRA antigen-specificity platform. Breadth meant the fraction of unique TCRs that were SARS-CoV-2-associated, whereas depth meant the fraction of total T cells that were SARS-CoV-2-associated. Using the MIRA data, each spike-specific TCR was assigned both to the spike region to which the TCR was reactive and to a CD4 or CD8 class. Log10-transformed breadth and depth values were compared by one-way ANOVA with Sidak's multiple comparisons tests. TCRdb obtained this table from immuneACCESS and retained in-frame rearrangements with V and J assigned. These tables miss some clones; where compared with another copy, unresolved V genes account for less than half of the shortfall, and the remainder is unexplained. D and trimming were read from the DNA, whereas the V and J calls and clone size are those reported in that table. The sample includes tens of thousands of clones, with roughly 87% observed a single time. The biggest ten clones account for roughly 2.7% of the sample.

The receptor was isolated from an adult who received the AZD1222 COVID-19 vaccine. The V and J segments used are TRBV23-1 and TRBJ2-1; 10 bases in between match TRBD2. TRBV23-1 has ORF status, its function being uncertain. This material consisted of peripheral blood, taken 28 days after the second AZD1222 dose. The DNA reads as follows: TGCGCCAGCAGTCATTCGAAGCGGGAGGGGAAACCCCATCATGAGCAGTTCTTC. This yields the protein CASSHSKREGKPHHEQFF.